This T cell receptor (beta chain) was profiled in a study of memory CD4+ T cells and cytomegalovirus serostatus. Study information: This sample comes from healthy Belgian adults, roughly nine CMV seropositive, approximately 22 seronegative. Study outcomes and limitations: Suggested: most of the CMV-linked TCR signature lies in CD4+ memory cells. CMV serostatus prediction reached median AUC approximately 0.95, or 0.91 with US-trained model.

The sort gate was single viable CD3+CD4+CD8-CD45RO+ cells for memory CD4+ T cells. Serum IgG to CMV pp150, pp28, p38 and p52 defined serostatus. Clones were sequenced by immunoSEQ multiplex PCR, and TCRdb holds only the in-frame ones, with some missing. The sample holds around 50,000 clones, 81% seen once. Comment on this clone: Its target is unknown. At the DNA level, this CDR3 is encoded by other sequences in the same sample as well.

Germline V CDR1 and CDR2: SGHTA, FQGTGA. V dropped 5 bases and J dropped 4 bases, with 10 bases sitting between them. This CDR3 region has 13 residues. The sequence was collected from an adult in good health and CMV-seronegative. The chain uses TRBV7-3 and TRBJ2-3, with D perhaps given as TRBD1 or TRBD2 (5 bases each). The sample taken for sequencing was memory CD4+ T cells from blood. The chain's CDR3 is CASSPRGADTQYF. CDR3 in DNA: TGTGCCAGCAGCCCCCGAGGGGCAGATACGCAGTATTTT. The variable domain in full, with the rest retrieved from reference TRBV7-3 and TRBJ2-3, is GAGVSQTPSNKVTEKGKYVELRCDPISGHTALYWYRQSLGQGPEFLIYFQGTGAADDSGLPNDRFFAVRPEGSVSTLKIQRTERGDSAVYLCASSPRGADTQYFGPGTRLTVL.